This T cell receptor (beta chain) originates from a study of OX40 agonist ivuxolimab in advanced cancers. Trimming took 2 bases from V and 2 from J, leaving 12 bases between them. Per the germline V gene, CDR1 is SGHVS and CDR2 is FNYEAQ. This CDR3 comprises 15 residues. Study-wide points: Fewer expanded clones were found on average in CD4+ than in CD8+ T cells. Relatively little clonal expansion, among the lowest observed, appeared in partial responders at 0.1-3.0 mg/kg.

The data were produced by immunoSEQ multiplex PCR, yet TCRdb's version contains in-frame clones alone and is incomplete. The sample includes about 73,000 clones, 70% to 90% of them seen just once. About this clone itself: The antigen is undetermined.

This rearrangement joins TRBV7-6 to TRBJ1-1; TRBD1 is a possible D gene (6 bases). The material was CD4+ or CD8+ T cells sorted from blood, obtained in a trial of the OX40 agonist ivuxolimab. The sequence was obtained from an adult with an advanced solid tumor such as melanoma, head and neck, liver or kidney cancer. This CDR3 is CASSLMDSLNTEAFF. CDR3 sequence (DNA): TGTGCCAGCAGCTTAATGGACAGTCTTAACACTGAAGCTTTCTTT.